The table lists the clone carrying this T cell receptor beta chain with a few counts. Its matching antigen is unknown. Trimming took 2 bases from V and 3 from J, leaving 7 bases between them. The CDR3 is 13 residues long. The germline CDR1 and CDR2 sequences are MNHEY and SMNVEV (reference sequence). This record comes from a study of T cells after yellow fever vaccination. Each CDR3 protein gets one entry after TCRdb re-called the 5' RACE reads with MiXCR. The sample holds 200,000 to 300,000 distinct CDR3 sequences, 6% to 8% seen once. Study-wide findings and caveats: The study found a weaker secondary response that peaked faster, day 5 versus 15. Detected again after the booster were most primary-vaccination clones, at 95% to 98% CD4 and 70% to 90% CD8. Some clonotypes, a small share, were shared between CD4 and CD8 compartments.

The chain recombines TRBV27 with TRBJ1-1, with D unresolved. The input for sequencing was CD4+ T cells sorted from PBMCs, taken on the day of the yellow fever booster vaccination. The clonotype was recovered from a man aged 25-45 years who received the YFV17D yellow fever vaccine. The CDR3 coding sequence is TGTGCCAGCAGTTTAGGGGTGGACACTGAAGCTTTCTTT. This sequence encodes CASSLGVDTEAFF.